One sample yielded the 25 T cell receptor beta chains listed below, sequenced in a study of shared clonotypes between healthy human individuals. Assay: immunoSEQ multiplex PCR; the TCRdb copy retains only in-frame clones and omits some. The sample shows approximately 460,000 clones, around 77% of them seen only once. The sequenced sample was PBMCs. The receptors here all came from a woman aged 40-49 years in good health. Some clones in this sample may be carry-over from other donors' samples.

This clone was detected once. The likely explanation is a read error, given a far larger clone one base away. The rearrangement joins TRBV4-2 to TRBJ2-1, with 7 positions matching TRBD2. Trimming at V came to 2 bases and at J to 6 bases, leaving 4 bases not matched to a gene. Looked up from germline, CDR1 is LGHNA and CDR2 is YNFKEQ. This CDR3 is built from 14 residues. CDR3 protein: CASSQPGTINEQFF. CDR3 nucleotide sequence: TGTGCCAGCAGCCAACCAGGGACTATCAATGAGCAGTTCTTC.

The chain recombines TRBV6-5 with TRBJ1-3, with a tentative D call TRBD1 (5 bases). The CDR3 has 15 amino acids. Germline assignment: CDR1 MNHEY and CDR2 SVGAGI. V gave up 5 bases and J gave up 0 bases, with 11 bases separating them. The CDR3, as DNA: TGTGCCAGCAGTCCTCCAGGGCTCTCTGGAAACACCATATATTTT. Protein product: CASSPPGLSGNTIYF.

The gene calls are TRBV28 and TRBJ2-2; TRBD1 or TRBD2 may be the D gene (5 bases each). This CDR3 region has 16 residues. V lost 6 bases, J lost 0 bases, and 14 bases lay in between. Germline CDR1 MDHEN, CDR2 SYDVKM. CDR3 nucleotides: TGTGCCAGCAGGCCCCTCAAGGGACCGAACACCGGGGAGCTGTTTTTT. Protein product: CASRPLKGPNTGELFF.

V gene TRBV5-1 combines with J gene TRBJ2-5; D possibly corresponds to TRBD2 (5 bases). The CDR3 consists of 14 residues. V was pared by 2 bases and J by 2 bases, with 10 bases between. Germline V gene lookup returns CDR1 SGHRS and CDR2 YFSETQ. Here the CDR3 DNA reads TGCGCCAGCAGCTTAGCCGGGATTCAAGAGACCCAGTACTTC. Its protein product is CASSLAGIQETQYF.

This clone was counted at least ten times. The V call is TRBV11-3, the J call TRBJ1-2; D remains ambiguous. This CDR3 region has 12 residues. Germline CDR1 is SGHNT and CDR2 is YENEEA. Trimming took off 7 bases at V and 4 bases at J, with 10 bases between the two ends. As DNA, the CDR3 is TGTGCCAGCACTCTAGACGGCTATGGCTACACCTTC. Translating gives CASTLDGYGYTF. The full variable domain, with the rest looked up from reference TRBV11-3 and TRBJ1-2, is EAGVVQSPRYKIIEKKQPVAFWCNPISGHNTLYWYLQNLGQGPELLIRYENEEAVDDSQLPKDRFSAERLKGVDSTLKIQPAELGDSAVYLCASTLDGYGYTFGSGTRLTVV.

Here the CDR3 DNA reads TGTGCCAGCAGTTCGGCATCATCAGCGAAGACCTACGAGCAGTACTTC. The encoded protein is CASSSASSAKTYEQYF. The chain employs TRBV28 and TRBJ2-7; D remains unclear. The ends were cut back, 4 bases at V and 2 bases at J, with 18 bases in the middle. This CDR3 spans 16 amino acids. Germline CDR1 and CDR2: MDHEN and SYDVKM.

This clone was picked up one time. This sample also contains other DNA sequences that code for the same CDR3. V usage is TRBV27 and J usage is TRBJ1-1; D not resolved. The germline V gene has CDR1 MNHEY and CDR2 SMNVEV (reference sequence). V dropped 3 bases and J dropped 1 base, with 6 bases sitting between them. CDR3 length: 13 residues. In DNA, the CDR3 is TGTGCCAGCAGTTTCCGGGAGAACACTGAAGCTTTCTTT. It specifies CASSFRENTEAFF.

As concerns this clone: Being one base from a much bigger clone, this may be a read error. V is TRBV19 and J is TRBJ2-2; 8 nucleotides align to TRBD1. The CDR3 extends over 14 amino acids. In germline, CDR1 is LNHDA, CDR2 SQIVND (reference sequence). The ends lost 5 bases at V and 6 bases at J; junction bases unmatched: 5. CDR3 DNA sequence: TGTGCCAGTAGTGGACAGGGTTACGCCGGGGAGCTGTTTTTT. The encoded protein is CASSGQGYAGELFF.

The rearrangement uses TRBV25-1 and TRBJ2-7; D not resolved. The germline V and J ends were trimmed by 3 bases and 4 bases, with 19 bases remaining between them. CDR1 is MGHDK and CDR2 is SYGVNS in the germline V gene. The CDR3 sequence is 16 residues long. The DNA of the CDR3 is TGTGCCAGCAGTGAGCCCTTCAAGGCCCGTGTGTACGAGCAGTACTTC. It translates to CASSEPFKARVYEQYF.

The chain uses TRBV6-5 and TRBJ1-2; a possible D gene is TRBD1 (5 bases). Trimming shortened V by 6 bases and J by 8 bases, and 22 bases separated the two germline ends. The CDR3 is 15 amino acids. Germline V lookup: CDR1 MNHEY, CDR2 SVGAGI. CDR3: CASSPFGGGVGGYTF. The CDR3 DNA is TGTGCCAGCAGCCCATTTGGTGGGGGAGTAGGGGGCTACACCTTC.

The chain has TRBV10-3 and TRBJ2-1, with TRBD1 matching over 10 bases. J was trimmed by 6 bases and V by 6 bases; bases with no gene match: 5. CDR3 length: 14 residues. Germline CDR1 reads ENHRY; CDR2 reads SYGVKD. CDR3 in DNA: TGTGCCATCAGCGGCCGGGACAGGGGCAATGAGCAGTTCTTC. Translating gives CAISGRDRGNEQFF.

Details on this clone: This likely traces to a read error, being one base from a far larger clone. The V call is TRBV7-2, the J call TRBJ1-2; 8 bases align to TRBD1. Germline-derived CDR1 and CDR2 are SGHTA and FQGNSA. Losses at the gene ends were 5 bases for V and 0 bases for J; bases not matched to a gene: 2. The CDR3 has 14 residues. CDR3 in amino acids: CASSDRGPNYGYTF. CDR3 bases: TGTGCCAGCAGCGACAGGGGCCCTAACTATGGCTACACCTTC. Using reference TRBV7-2 and TRBJ1-2 for the parts outside the CDR3, the full variable domain is GAGVSQSPSNKVTEKGKDVELRCDPISGHTALYWYRQSLGQGLEFLIYFQGNSAPDKSGLPSDRFSAERTGGSVSTLTIQRTQQEDSAVYLCASSDRGPNYGYTFGSGTRLTVV.

About this clone itself: Other DNA sequences within the sample encode an identical CDR3. The genes are TRBV7-3 and TRBJ2-3, with TRBD1 matching over 10 bases. Losses at the gene ends were 5 bases for V and 6 bases for J; bases not matched to a gene: 5. This CDR3 is 14 amino acids long. CDR1 SGHTA and CDR2 FQGTGA come from the germline V gene. CDR3 sequence (DNA): TGTGCCAGCAGCCTGACAGGGGGCCTGGATACGCAGTATTTT. Its translation is CASSLTGGLDTQYF.

The chain combines TRBV28 with TRBJ2-1; D might be TRBD1 (6 bases). With 3 bases removed from V and 11 bases from J, the gap between germline ends came to 14 bases. The CDR3 totals 13 residues. Germline V gene sequence: CDR1 MDHEN, CDR2 SYDVKM. DNA of the CDR3: TGTGCCAGCAGTTTGACCGTCGACAGGAAGCAGTTCTTC. It translates to CASSLTVDRKQFF.

This clone occurred a few times. The chain combines TRBV11-3 with TRBJ1-1, with 11 bases lining up with TRBD1. There are 14 residues in the CDR3. Trimming took 4 bases from V and 6 from J; bases not matched to a gene: 4. Looked up from germline, CDR1 is SGHNT and CDR2 is YENEEA. The CDR3: CASSSGQGAAEAFF. The DNA of the CDR3 is TGTGCCAGCAGCTCCGGACAGGGGGCCGCTGAAGCTTTCTTT.

This clone was seen at least ten times. Other DNA sequences in the sample encode the same CDR3. The gene calls are TRBV5-4 and TRBJ2-1; perhaps TRBD2 as D (5 bases). Germline loops: CDR1 SGHNT, CDR2 YYREEE (reference sequence). The CDR3 is 15 amino acids. Trimming took off 0 bases at V and 2 bases at J, with 9 bases between the two ends. This CDR3 reads CASSLDGEAYNEQFF. The CDR3 coding sequence is TGTGCCAGCAGCTTGGACGGGGAAGCCTACAATGAGCAGTTCTTC.

J is TRBJ2-3 and V is TRBV28; 8 nucleotides line up with TRBD2. The CDR3 sequence is 15 residues long. CDR1 is MDHEN and CDR2 is SYDVKM in the germline V gene. With V trimmed by 6 bases and J by 4 bases, 9 bases remained unmatched. The CDR3, as DNA: TGTGCCAGCAGCCCGGGAGGGAGTCGATCAGATACGCAGTATTTT. It encodes CASSPGGSRSDTQYF.

As concerns this clone: A far larger clone is one base from this, pointing to a likely read error. The sample holds other DNA sequences that translate to the same CDR3. The chain combines TRBV11-3 with TRBJ2-7, with D perhaps assigned TRBD1 or TRBD2 (5 bases each). The germline V gene has CDR1 SGHNT and CDR2 YENEEA. The CDR3 has 13 residues. The CDR3 reads CARIQGVNYEQYF. The CDR3 DNA reads as TGTGCCAGGATCCAGGGAGTGAACTACGAGCAGTATTTC.

This chain uses TRBV10-2 with TRBJ1-2; 8 positions agree with TRBD1. The CDR3 runs 13 residues. The V gene's germline CDR1 is WSHSY and CDR2 SAAADI. With V trimmed by 5 bases and J by 2 bases, 1 base remained unmatched. This CDR3 reads CASSPGGNYGYTF. The CDR3 DNA sequence: TGCGCCAGCAGTCCAGGGGGCAACTATGGCTACACCTTC.

The CDR3 here is CASSSIIDSEAFF. The CDR3 DNA sequence: TGTGCCAGCAGTTCTATAATCGACAGTGAAGCTTTCTTT. The chain carries TRBV27 and TRBJ1-1; D might be TRBD1 (5 bases). V was pared by 4 bases and J by 7 bases, with 13 bases between. The germline gives CDR1 MNHEY, CDR2 SMNVEV (reference sequence). CDR3 length: 13 residues.

CDR3 in amino acids: CASRSGGTTEAFF. CDR3 DNA sequence: TGTGCCAGCAGGTCGGGGGGGACCACTGAAGCTTTCTTT. This rearrangement joins TRBV28 to TRBJ1-1, with D perhaps matching TRBD1 (5 bases). The CDR3 has 13 residues. Trimming removed 6 bases at V and 4 bases at J, with 12 bases between. Germline CDR1 is MDHEN and CDR2 is SYDVKM. Full variable domain (outside the CDR3, taken from reference TRBV28 and TRBJ1-1): DVKVTQSSRYLVKRTGEKVFLECVQDMDHENMFWYRQDPGLGLRLIYFSYDVKMKEKGDIPEGYSVSREKKERFSLILESASTNQTSMYLCASRSGGTTEAFFGQGTRLTVV.

This clone was found once. This chain uses TRBV28 with TRBJ1-4; D is uncertain. The V and J ends lost 6 bases and 7 bases respectively, with 9 bases between them. Looked up from germline, CDR1 is MDHEN and CDR2 is SYDVKM. The CDR3 runs to 12 residues. The CDR3 loop is CASSPLTEKLFF. The DNA of the CDR3 is TGTGCCAGCAGCCCTTTGACTGAAAAACTGTTTTTT.

The V and J genes are TRBV18 and TRBJ1-4; 7 nucleotides line up with TRBD1. Germline V gene data show CDR1 as KGHSH and CDR2 as LQKENI. The V segment lost 5 bases and the J segment 7 bases; nucleotides outside the gene matches: 4. This CDR3 comprises 13 residues. CDR3 residues: CASSSGGIEKLFF. CDR3 coding DNA: TGTGCCAGCTCATCAGGGGGTATTGAAAAACTGTTTTTT.

This clone was counted only a few times. This sequence joins TRBV6-6 and TRBJ1-1; D is possibly TRBD1 (6 bases). CDR1 is MNHNY, CDR2 SVGAGI, per germline (reference sequence). The V and J ends lost 4 bases and 6 bases respectively, with 15 bases between them. The CDR3 consists of 14 residues. The CDR3 loop reads CASSWDIPGAEAFF. The CDR3 coding sequence is TGTGCCAGCAGTTGGGACATCCCAGGCGCTGAAGCTTTCTTT.

The chain links TRBV2 to TRBJ2-5; D remains unclear. This CDR3 is 13 amino acids long. Germline values: CDR1 SNHLY, CDR2 FYNNEI. V dropped 4 bases and J dropped 3 bases, with 9 bases sitting between them. This CDR3 reads CASSVYPEETQYF. CDR3 nucleotides: TGTGCCAGCAGTGTTTATCCAGAAGAGACCCAGTACTTC. Supplemented by reference TRBV2 and TRBJ2-5, the full variable domain reads EPEVTQTPSHQVTQMGQEVILRCVPISNHLYFYWYRQILGQKVEFLVSFYNNEISEKSEIFDDQFSVERPDGSNFTLKIRSTKLEDSAMYFCASSVYPEETQYFGPGTRLLVL.